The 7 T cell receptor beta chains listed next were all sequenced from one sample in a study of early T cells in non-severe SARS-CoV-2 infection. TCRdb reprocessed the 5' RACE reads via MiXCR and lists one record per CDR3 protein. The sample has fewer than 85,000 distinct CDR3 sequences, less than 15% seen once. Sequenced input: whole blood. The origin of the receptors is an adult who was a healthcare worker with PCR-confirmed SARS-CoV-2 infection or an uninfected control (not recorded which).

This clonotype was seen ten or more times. CDR3 loop: CASKRGTNTGELFF. In DNA form, the CDR3 reads TGTGCCAGTAAGCGGGGGACCAACACCGGGGAGCTGTTTTTT. V and J are TRBV19 and TRBJ2-2; TRBD2 matches 8 bases. The V gene end was trimmed by 7 bases and the J gene end by 2 bases; junction bases not matched to a gene: 3. Looked up from germline, CDR1 is LNHDA and CDR2 is SQIVND (reference sequence). The CDR3 is made up of 14 amino acids. Drawing the rest from reference TRBV19 and TRBJ2-2, the complete variable domain is DGGITQSPKYLFRKEGQNVTLSCEQNLNHDAMYWYRQDPGQGLRLIYYSQIVNDFQKGDIAEGYSVSREKKESFPLTVTSAQKNPTAFYLCASKRGTNTGELFFGEGSRLTVL.

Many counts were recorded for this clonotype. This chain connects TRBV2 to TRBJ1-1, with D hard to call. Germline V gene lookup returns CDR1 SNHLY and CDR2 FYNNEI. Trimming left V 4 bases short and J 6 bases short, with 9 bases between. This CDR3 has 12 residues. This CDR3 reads CASSGLAAEAFF. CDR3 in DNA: TGTGCCAGCAGTGGCCTGGCAGCTGAAGCTTTCTTT.

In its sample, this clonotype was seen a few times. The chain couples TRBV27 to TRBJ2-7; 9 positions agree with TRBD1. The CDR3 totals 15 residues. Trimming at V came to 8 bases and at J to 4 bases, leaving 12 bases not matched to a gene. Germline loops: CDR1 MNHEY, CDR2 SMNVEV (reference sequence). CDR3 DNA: TGTGCCAGCTGGGAGGGGACAGGGCCCGCATACGAGCAGTACTTC. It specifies CASWEGTGPAYEQYF.

This chain's CDR3 is CASSKRLAGGNEQFF. The CDR3 DNA sequence: TGTGCCAGCAGCAAGAGACTAGCAGGTGGCAATGAGCAGTTCTTC. V gene TRBV7-9 combines with J gene TRBJ2-1; 7 bases match TRBD2. J lost 6 bases, V lost 5 bases, and 10 bases had no gene match. Germline CDR1 and CDR2: SEHNR and FQNEAQ (reference sequence). CDR3 length: 15 residues.

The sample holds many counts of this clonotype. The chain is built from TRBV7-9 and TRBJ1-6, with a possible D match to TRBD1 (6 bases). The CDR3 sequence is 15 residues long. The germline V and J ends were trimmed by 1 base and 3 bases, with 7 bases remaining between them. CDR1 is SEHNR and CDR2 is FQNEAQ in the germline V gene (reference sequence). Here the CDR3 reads CASSLGTVYNSPLHF. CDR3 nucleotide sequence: TGTGCCAGCAGCTTAGGGACAGTCTATAATTCACCCCTCCACTTT.

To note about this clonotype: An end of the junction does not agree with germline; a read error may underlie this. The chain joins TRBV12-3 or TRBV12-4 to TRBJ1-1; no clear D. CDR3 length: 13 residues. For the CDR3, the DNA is TGTGCCAGCAGCCGACGGGAGAACACTGAAGCTTTTTTT. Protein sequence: CASSRRENTEAFF.

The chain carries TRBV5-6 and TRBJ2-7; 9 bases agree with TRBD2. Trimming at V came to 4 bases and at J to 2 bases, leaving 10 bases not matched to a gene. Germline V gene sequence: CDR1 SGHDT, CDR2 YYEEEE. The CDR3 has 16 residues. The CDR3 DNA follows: TGTGCCAGCAGCCGGGAGGGGACTAGCTATCCCTACGAGCAGTACTTC. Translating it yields CASSREGTSYPYEQYF. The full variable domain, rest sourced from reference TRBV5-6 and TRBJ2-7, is DAGVTQSPTHLIKTRGQQVTLRCSPKSGHDTVSWYQQALGQGPQFIFQYYEEEERQRGNFPDRFSGHQFPNYSSELNVNALLLGDSALYLCASSREGTSYPYEQYFGPGTRLTVT.